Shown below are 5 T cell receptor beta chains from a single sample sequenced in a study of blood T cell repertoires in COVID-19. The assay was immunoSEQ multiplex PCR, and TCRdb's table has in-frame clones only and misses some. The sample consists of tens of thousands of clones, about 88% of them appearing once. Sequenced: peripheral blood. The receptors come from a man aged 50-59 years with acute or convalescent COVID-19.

The CDR3 spells CASSPIQGANEKLFF. CDR3 coding DNA: TGTGCCAGCTCACCTATACAGGGAGCTAATGAAAAACTGTTTTTT. The rearrangement uses TRBV18 and TRBJ1-4; perhaps TRBD1 as D (6 bases). The CDR3 length is 15 residues. V was clipped by 3 bases and J by 3 bases, with 11 bases between them. The germline CDR1 and CDR2 sequences are KGHSH and LQKENI.

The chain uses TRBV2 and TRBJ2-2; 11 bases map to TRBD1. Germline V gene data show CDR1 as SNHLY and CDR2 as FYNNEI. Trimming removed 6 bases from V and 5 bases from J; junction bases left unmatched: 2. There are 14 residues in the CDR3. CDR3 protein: CASSGQGATGELFF. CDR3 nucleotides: TGTGCCAGCAGCGGACAGGGGGCAACCGGGGAGCTGTTTTTT.

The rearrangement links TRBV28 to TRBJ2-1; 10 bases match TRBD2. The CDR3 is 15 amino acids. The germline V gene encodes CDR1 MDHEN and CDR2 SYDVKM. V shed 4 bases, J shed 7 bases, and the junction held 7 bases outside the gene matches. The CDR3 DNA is TGTGCCAGCAGTTCCCCAGCGGGAGGGCCAAATGAGCAGTTCTTC. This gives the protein CASSSPAGGPNEQFF.

The CDR3 bases are TGCAGTGCTAGACAGGACTACGAGCAGTACTTC. It codes for CSARQDYEQYF. J is TRBJ2-7 and V is TRBV20-1; D gene unclear. Germline V gene lookup returns CDR1 DFQATT and CDR2 SNEGSKA (reference sequence). This CDR3 has 11 residues. V dropped 2 bases and J dropped 3 bases, with 5 bases sitting between them.

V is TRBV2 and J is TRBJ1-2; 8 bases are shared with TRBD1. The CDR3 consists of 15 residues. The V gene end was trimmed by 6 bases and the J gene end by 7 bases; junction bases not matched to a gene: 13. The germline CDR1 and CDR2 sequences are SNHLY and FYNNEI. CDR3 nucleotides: TGTGCCAGCAGCTCCACCTGGACAGGGTTTCGTGGCTACACCTTC. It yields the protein CASSSTWTGFRGYTF.